The 19 T cell receptor beta chains in this list originate from one sample, sequenced in a study of T cell repertoires in cytomegalovirus infection. A single record per CDR3 protein comes from TCRdb applying MiXCR to the reads. The profile shows 150,000 or so distinct CDR3 sequences, around 20% of them singletons. Input material: PBMCs. The receptors stem from a human donor in good health (CMV status not recorded). Some clones in this sample may be carry-over from other donors' samples.

This clonotype was picked up a small number of times. This chain uses TRBV7-3 with TRBJ2-2, with no clear D. The CDR3 totals 12 residues. Germline lookup yields CDR1 SGHTA and CDR2 FQGTGA. Trimming took 6 bases from V and 2 from J, leaving 4 bases between them. For the CDR3, the DNA is TGTGCCAGCAGTTACAACACCGGGGAGCTGTTTTTT. It specifies CASSYNTGELFF.

This clonotype was seen many times. The chain carries TRBV7-2 and TRBJ2-3, with no clear D. This CDR3 is built from 12 residues. The V gene's germline CDR1 is SGHTA and CDR2 FQGNSA. Trimming took 2 bases from V and 4 from J, leaving 4 bases between them. The CDR3 spells CASSLLSDTQYF. The CDR3 DNA reads TGTGCCAGCAGCTTACTGTCAGATACGCAGTATTTT.

The chain links TRBV27 to TRBJ2-7; possible D gene TRBD2, 6 bases. CDR3 length equals 14 residues. Germline CDR1 is MNHEY and CDR2 is SMNVEV (reference sequence). V lost 7 bases and J 6 bases, leaving 19 bases between the germline ends. The chain's CDR3 is CASTLNRDSSEQYF. The CDR3 bases are TGTGCCAGCACTCTCAACCGGGACTCTTCCGAGCAGTACTTC.

This clonotype was seen a handful of times. This chain connects TRBV15 to TRBJ1-1; 11 bases fit TRBD1. Germline V gives CDR1 LNHNV, CDR2 YYDKDF (reference sequence). CDR3 length: 15 residues. J gave up 4 bases and V 4 bases, and 5 bases lay outside the gene matches. The CDR3 is CATSTRDRGITEAFF. CDR3 in DNA: TGTGCCACCAGCACCAGGGACAGGGGGATCACTGAAGCTTTCTTT. The variable domain in full, completed from reference TRBV15 and TRBJ1-1, reads DAMVIQNPRYQVTQFGKPVTLSCSQTLNHNVMYWYQQKSSQAPKLLFHYYDKDFNNEADTPDNFQSRRPNTSFCFLDIRSPGLGDTAMYLCATSTRDRGITEAFFGQGTRLTVV.

This sequence joins TRBV24-1 and TRBJ2-7; 7 bases map to TRBD2. This CDR3 spans 15 amino acids. Per germline, CDR1 KGHDR and CDR2 SFDVKD. The V and J ends lost 3 bases and 3 bases, in that order; junction bases with no gene match: 7. DNA for the CDR3: TGTGCCACCAGTGATCCTCAAGCGGGGAACTACGAGCAGTACTTC. Encoded protein: CATSDPQAGNYEQYF.

This clonotype appeared a few times. CDR3 DNA: TGTGCCACCAGTGGGGCTCAGAATTCACCCCTCCACTTT. It encodes CATSGAQNSPLHF. The gene calls are TRBV24-1 and TRBJ1-6; no firm D call. This CDR3 contains 13 residues. V was trimmed by 5 bases and J by 7 bases, leaving 8 bases between them. Germline CDR1 reads KGHDR; CDR2 reads SFDVKD.

This clonotype was recorded a few times. The genes are TRBV2 and TRBJ1-1; D not certain. V dropped 7 bases and J dropped 0 bases, with 6 bases sitting between them. Germline CDR1 is SNHLY and CDR2 is FYNNEI. CDR3 size: 12 residues. The CDR3 protein is CASNYMNTEAFF. CDR3 in DNA: TGTGCCAGCAATTATATGAACACTGAAGCTTTCTTT.

This clonotype showed up just a few times. V is TRBV9 and J is TRBJ2-3; possibly TRBD2 for D (7 bases). The CDR3 runs 16 residues. The germline V and J ends were trimmed by 0 bases and 4 bases, with 15 bases remaining between them. CDR1 and CDR2 from the germline V gene are SGDLS and YYNGEE. CDR3 residues: CASSVENGGPADTQYF. The DNA for the CDR3 is TGTGCCAGCAGCGTAGAAAACGGGGGGCCAGCAGATACGCAGTATTTT.

At least ten counts were recorded for this clonotype. The V call is TRBV7-2, the J call TRBJ2-7; 13 bases are a match to TRBD2. The CDR3 sequence is 19 residues long. With V trimmed by 0 bases and J by 0 bases, 8 bases remained unmatched. The germline V gene has CDR1 SGHTA and CDR2 FQGNSA. The CDR3 sequence: CASSLATGTSGRASYEQYF. CDR3 sequence (DNA): TGTGCCAGCAGCTTAGCGACCGGAACTAGCGGGAGGGCCTCCTACGAGCAGTACTTC.

This chain joins TRBV7-2 and TRBJ2-1, with 8 bases that match TRBD2. The CDR3 is 15 amino acids. Germline V gene data show CDR1 as SGHTA and CDR2 as FQGNSA. With V trimmed by 2 bases and J by 6 bases, 6 bases remained unmatched. CDR3 protein: CASSLTGLGPNEQFF. In nucleotides, the CDR3 is TGTGCCAGCAGCTTAACGGGACTAGGTCCCAATGAGCAGTTCTTC.

The chain carries TRBV2 and TRBJ2-7; no firm D call. V lost 5 bases, J lost 4 bases, and 9 bases lay in between. CDR1 SNHLY and CDR2 FYNNEI come from the germline V gene. CDR3 size: 12 residues. CDR3 sequence (DNA): TGTGCCAGCAGTCCCCATACATACGAGCAGTACTTC. Its protein product is CASSPHTYEQYF. Drawing the rest from reference TRBV2 and TRBJ2-7, the complete variable domain is EPEVTQTPSHQVTQMGQEVILRCVPISNHLYFYWYRQILGQKVEFLVSFYNNEISEKSEIFDDQFSVERPDGSNFTLKIRSTKLEDSAMYFCASSPHTYEQYFGPGTRLTVT.

This clonotype was counted at least ten times. The chain links TRBV7-2 to TRBJ1-5, with a tentative D call TRBD1 (5 bases). Germline V lookup: CDR1 SGHTA, CDR2 FQGNSA. CDR3 size: 15 residues. Trimming removed 2 bases from V and 3 bases from J, with 11 bases in between. The CDR3 protein is CASSLRGFPNQPQHF. CDR3 DNA: TGTGCCAGCAGCTTAAGGGGCTTTCCCAATCAGCCCCAGCATTTT.

For this clonotype: A read error may explain this, as a much larger clone is one base away. A read error is likely, as this CDR3 ends without the conserved phenylalanine or tryptophan. This rearrangement joins TRBV7-8 to TRBJ2-4; 10 positions agree with TRBD2. Germline V gene sequence: CDR1 SGHVS, CDR2 FQNEAQ. The V segment lost 2 bases and the J segment 1 base; nucleotides outside the gene matches: 2. The CDR3 covers 16 residues. This CDR3 is CASSLTSGAAKNIQYL. The CDR3 region has the DNA TGTGCCAGCAGCTTAACTAGCGGGGCGGCCAAAAACATTCAGTACCTC.

This clonotype has a handful of counts. The chain links TRBV28 to TRBJ2-1; D is possibly TRBD2 (6 bases). This CDR3 has 16 residues. Germline V gene data show CDR1 as MDHEN and CDR2 as SYDVKM. V was trimmed by 4 bases and J by 3 bases, leaving 16 bases between them. The CDR3 loop is CASSSPGSPSYNEQFF. In DNA form, the CDR3 reads TGTGCCAGCAGTTCCCCCGGGAGCCCGAGCTACAATGAGCAGTTCTTC. Variable domain in full (rest from reference TRBV28 and TRBJ2-1): DVKVTQSSRYLVKRTGEKVFLECVQDMDHENMFWYRQDPGLGLRLIYFSYDVKMKEKGDIPEGYSVSREKKERFSLILESASTNQTSMYLCASSSPGSPSYNEQFFGPGTRLTVL.

The chain is built from TRBV28 and TRBJ2-7; D is ambiguous. V gave up 6 bases and J gave up 5 bases, with 20 bases separating them. This CDR3 is built from 15 residues. Per the germline V gene, CDR1 is MDHEN and CDR2 is SYDVKM. This chain's CDR3 is CASSPSGKGPDEQYF. The CDR3 DNA follows: TGTGCCAGCAGCCCATCCGGTAAGGGTCCGGACGAGCAGTACTTC.

This clonotype was found a few times. The genes are TRBV7-4 and TRBJ2-3; a weak D match, TRBD2 (8 bases). Trimming stripped 2 bases from V and 3 bases from J, with 21 bases between. This CDR3 contains 18 residues. Germline V gives CDR1 SGHVT, CDR2 SQSDAQ. This chain's CDR3 is CASSLPRLAPGGTDTQYF. In DNA, the CDR3 is TGTGCCAGCAGCTTACCTCGACTAGCGCCAGGGGGAACAGATACGCAGTATTTT. Complete variable domain (other parts from reference TRBV7-4 and TRBJ2-3): GAGVSQSPRYKVAKRGRDVALRCDSISGHVTLYWYRQTLGQGSEVLTYSQSDAQRDKSGRPSGRFSAERPERSVSTLKIQRTEQGDSAVYLCASSLPRLAPGGTDTQYFGPGTRLTVL.

The chain couples TRBV18 to TRBJ2-7; D unclear. The ends were cut back, 1 base at V and 0 bases at J, with 13 bases in the middle. Per germline, CDR1 KGHSH and CDR2 LQKENI. The CDR3 totals 16 residues. CDR3 residues: CASSPRAGAYSYEQYF. The CDR3, as DNA: TGTGCCAGCTCACCACGGGCAGGCGCCTACTCCTACGAGCAGTACTTC.

This clonotype was seen a handful of times. V usage is TRBV6-5 and J usage is TRBJ2-7; D is perhaps TRBD1 (6 bases). From germline, CDR1 is MNHEY and CDR2 SVGAGI. V lost 5 bases and J 4 bases, leaving 15 bases between the germline ends. This CDR3 spans 14 amino acids. The CDR3 is CASSLQGFNYEQYF. CDR3 DNA: TGTGCCAGCAGTCTCCAGGGGTTCAATTACGAGCAGTACTTC.

This chain uses TRBV6-2 or TRBV6-3 with TRBJ2-1, with D perhaps matching TRBD2 (5 bases). The germline V gene encodes CDR1 MNHEY and CDR2 SVGEGT. This CDR3 contains 15 residues. V dropped 0 bases and J dropped 4 bases, with 10 bases sitting between them. As DNA, the CDR3 is TGTGCCAGCAGTTACTCGAGCGGTTTATACAATGAGCAGTTCTTC. Amino acids: CASSYSSGLYNEQFF.